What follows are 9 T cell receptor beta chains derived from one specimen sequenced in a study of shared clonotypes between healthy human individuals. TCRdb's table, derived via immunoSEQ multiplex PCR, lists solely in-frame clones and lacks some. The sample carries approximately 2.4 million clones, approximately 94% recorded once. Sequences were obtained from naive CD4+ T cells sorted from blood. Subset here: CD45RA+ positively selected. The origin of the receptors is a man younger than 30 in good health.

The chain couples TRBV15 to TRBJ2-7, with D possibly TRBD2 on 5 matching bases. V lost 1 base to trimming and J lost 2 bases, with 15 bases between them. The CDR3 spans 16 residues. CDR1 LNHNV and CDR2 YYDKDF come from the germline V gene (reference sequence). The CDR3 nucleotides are TGTGCCACCAGCAGAGGCTCTGGGCTAGCAACCTACGAGCAGTACTTC. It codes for CATSRGSGLATYEQYF.

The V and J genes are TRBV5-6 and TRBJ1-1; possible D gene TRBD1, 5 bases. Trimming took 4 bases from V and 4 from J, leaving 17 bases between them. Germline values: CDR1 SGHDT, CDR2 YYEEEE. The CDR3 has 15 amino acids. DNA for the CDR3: TGTGCCAGCAGCGGGTCCACAGGTCGTCCCACTGAAGCTTTCTTT. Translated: CASSGSTGRPTEAFF.

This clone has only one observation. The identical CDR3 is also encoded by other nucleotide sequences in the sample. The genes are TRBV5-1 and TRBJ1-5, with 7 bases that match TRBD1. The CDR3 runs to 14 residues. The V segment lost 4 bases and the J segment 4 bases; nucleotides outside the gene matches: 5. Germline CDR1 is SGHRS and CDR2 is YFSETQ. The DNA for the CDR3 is TGCGCCAGCAGCCCGGGGACAGAAAATCAGCCCCAGCATTTT. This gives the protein CASSPGTENQPQHF. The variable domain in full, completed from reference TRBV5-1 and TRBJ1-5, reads KAGVTQTPRYLIKTRGQQVTLSCSPISGHRSVSWYQQTPGQGLQFLFEYFSETQRNKGNFPGRFSGRQFSNSRSEMNVSTLELGDSALYLCASSPGTENQPQHFGDGTRLSIL.

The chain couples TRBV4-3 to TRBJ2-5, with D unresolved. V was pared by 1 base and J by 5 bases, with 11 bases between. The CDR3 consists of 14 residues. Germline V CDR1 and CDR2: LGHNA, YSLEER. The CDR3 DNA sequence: TGCGCCAGCAGCCAAGGGATGGAGAGGGAGACCCAGTACTTC. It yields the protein CASSQGMERETQYF.

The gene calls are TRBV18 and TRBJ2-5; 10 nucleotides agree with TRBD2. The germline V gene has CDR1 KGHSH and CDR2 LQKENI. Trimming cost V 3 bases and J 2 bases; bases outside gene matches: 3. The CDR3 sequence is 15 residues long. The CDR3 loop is CASSPLAGEQETQYF. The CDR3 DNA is TGTGCCAGCTCACCGCTAGCGGGGGAACAAGAGACCCAGTACTTC.

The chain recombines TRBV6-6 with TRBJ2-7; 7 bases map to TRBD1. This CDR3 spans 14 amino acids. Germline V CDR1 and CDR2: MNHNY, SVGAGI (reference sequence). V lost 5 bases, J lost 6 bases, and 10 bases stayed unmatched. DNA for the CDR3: TGTGCCAGCAGTACCCCTCCAGGGGGAGTCGAGCAGTACTTC. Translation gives CASSTPPGGVEQYF.

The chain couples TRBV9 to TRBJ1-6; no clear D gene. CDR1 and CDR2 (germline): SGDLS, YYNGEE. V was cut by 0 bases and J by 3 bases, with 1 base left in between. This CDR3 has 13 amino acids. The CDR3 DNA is TGTGCCAGCAGCGTAGGCTATAATTCACCCCTCCACTTT. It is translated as CASSVGYNSPLHF.

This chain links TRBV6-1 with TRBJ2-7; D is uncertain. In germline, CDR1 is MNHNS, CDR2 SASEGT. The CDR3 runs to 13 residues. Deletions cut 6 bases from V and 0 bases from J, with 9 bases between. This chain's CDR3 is CASRPTNSYEQYF. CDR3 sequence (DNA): TGTGCCAGCAGACCGACAAACTCCTACGAGCAGTACTTC.

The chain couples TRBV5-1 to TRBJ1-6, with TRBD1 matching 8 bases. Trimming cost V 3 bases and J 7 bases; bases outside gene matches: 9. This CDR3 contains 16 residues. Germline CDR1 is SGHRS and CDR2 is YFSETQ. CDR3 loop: CASSWSGQGQNSPLHF. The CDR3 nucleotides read TGCGCCAGCAGCTGGAGCGGACAGGGTCAAAATTCACCCCTCCACTTT.